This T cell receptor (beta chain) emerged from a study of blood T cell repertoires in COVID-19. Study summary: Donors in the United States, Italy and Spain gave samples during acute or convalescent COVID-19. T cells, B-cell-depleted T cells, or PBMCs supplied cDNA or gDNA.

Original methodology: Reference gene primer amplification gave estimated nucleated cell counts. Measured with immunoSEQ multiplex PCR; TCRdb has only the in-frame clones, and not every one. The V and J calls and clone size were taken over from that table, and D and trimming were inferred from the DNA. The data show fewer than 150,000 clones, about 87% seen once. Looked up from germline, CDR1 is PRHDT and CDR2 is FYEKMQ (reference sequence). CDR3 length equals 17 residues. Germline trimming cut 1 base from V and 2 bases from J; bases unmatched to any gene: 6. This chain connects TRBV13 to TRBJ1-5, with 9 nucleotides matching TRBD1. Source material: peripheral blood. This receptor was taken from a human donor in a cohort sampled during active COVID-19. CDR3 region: CASSLEGGTGRNQPQHF. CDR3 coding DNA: TGTGCCAGCAGCTTAGAGGGGGGGACAGGGCGCAATCAGCCCCAGCATTTT.